This TCR beta chain was sequenced in a study of shared clonotypes between healthy human individuals. This clone was seen only once. A read error is the likely source, as a far larger clone sits one nucleotide away. Losses at the gene ends were 4 bases for V and 9 bases for J; bases not matched to a gene: 11. Germline-derived CDR1 and CDR2 are KGHSH and LQKENI. The CDR3 is 15 amino acids. Measured with immunoSEQ multiplex PCR; TCRdb has only the in-frame clones, and not every one. Of roughly 500,000 clones detected, more than 65% appear once; the ten largest clones hold roughly 13%. The genes are TRBV18 and TRBJ2-7, with 11 bases lining up with TRBD2. The sequencing sample was made of PBMCs. This sequence was found in a woman aged 40 to 50 in good health. Some clones in this sample may be carry-over from other donors' samples. The DNA of the CDR3 is TGTGCCAGCTCACAAACTAGCGGGAGCATCGACGTGCAGTACTTC. Translating it yields CASSQTSGSIDVQYF.